This T cell receptor (beta chain) comes out of a study of CD8+CD57+ T cells in acquired aplastic anemia. This clonotype showed up many times. Genomic DNA constituted the template upon which TCR beta VDJ and CDR3 profiling was performed. TCRdb ran MiXCR on the reads and lists one entry per CDR3 protein. Among about 220,000 distinct CDR3 sequences, almost 35% were seen once, and the ten largest hold roughly 1.1%. V shed 0 bases and J 5 bases; nucleotides not matched to a gene: 9. This CDR3 has 15 amino acids. From germline, CDR1 is DFQATT and CDR2 SNEGSKA (reference sequence). Material for sequencing was sorted CD4+, CD8+, or CD8+CD57+ T cells (not recorded which) from PBMCs. The chain couples TRBV20-1 to TRBJ2-5, with TRBD2 matching over 7 bases. The clonotype originates from a human donor in good health, serving as a control. CDR3 sequence reads: CSARDGFEGGETQYF. CDR3 DNA: TGCAGTGCTAGAGATGGGTTTGAGGGAGGGGAGACCCAGTACTTC.